This TCR beta chain was identified in a study of identical twins. This clonotype has just a few counts. Its antigen is unknown. Overall study findings and caveats: Beta clonotypes that were abundant in cord blood contained fewer insertions, a pattern absent from memory repertoires.

The J segment lost 10 bases and the V segment lost 5 bases, leaving 5 bases of the junction unmatched. The CDR3 has 11 residues. Germline CDR1 reads DFQATT; CDR2 reads SNEGSKA (reference sequence). TCRdb ran MiXCR on the 5' RACE reads and lists one entry per CDR3 protein. The sample holds approximately 210,000 distinct CDR3 sequences, 6.5% to 8% seen once. A further study also used this sample, focusing on T cells expressing NK-cell markers. That work adds: HCMV seropositivity characterized seven of the eight sequenced donors, and seronegativity one.

The sequenced material came from CD8+ T cells sorted from blood. The sequence came from a young woman in good health. V and J are TRBV20-1 and TRBJ2-1, with 7 bases identical to TRBD2. The CDR3 DNA sequence: TGCAGTGCTTTCCTCGGGGGGGAGCAGTTCTTC. This sequence encodes CSAFLGGEQFF.